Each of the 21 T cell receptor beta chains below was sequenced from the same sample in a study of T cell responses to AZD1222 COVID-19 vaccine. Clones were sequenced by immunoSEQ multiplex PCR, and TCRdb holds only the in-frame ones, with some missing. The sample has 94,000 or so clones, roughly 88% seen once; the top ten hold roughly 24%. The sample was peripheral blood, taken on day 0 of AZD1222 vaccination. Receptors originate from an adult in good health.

The CDR3 region is CAIMGAGGNPNTGELFF. CDR3 DNA sequence: TGTGCCATCATGGGTGCGGGAGGGAATCCGAACACCGGGGAGCTGTTTTTT. V gene TRBV10-3 combines with J gene TRBJ2-2, with 9 bases matching TRBD2. V was clipped by 7 bases and J by 0 bases; unmatched bases: 9. Germline V CDR1 and CDR2: ENHRY, SYGVKD. The CDR3 totals 17 residues.

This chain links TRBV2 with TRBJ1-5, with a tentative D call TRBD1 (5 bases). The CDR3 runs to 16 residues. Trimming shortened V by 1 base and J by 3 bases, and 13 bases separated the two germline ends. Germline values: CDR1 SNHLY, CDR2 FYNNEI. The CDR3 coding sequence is TGTGCCAGCAGTGAAGAGGCGGGGCTAGCCAATCAGCCCCAGCATTTT. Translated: CASSEEAGLANQPQHF.

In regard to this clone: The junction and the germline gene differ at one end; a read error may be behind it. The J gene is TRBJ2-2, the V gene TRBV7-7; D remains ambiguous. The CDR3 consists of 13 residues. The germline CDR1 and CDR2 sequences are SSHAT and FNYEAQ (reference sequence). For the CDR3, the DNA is TGTGCTAGCAGCTCGAGAGCCACCGGGGAGCTGTTTTTT. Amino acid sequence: CASSSRATGELFF.

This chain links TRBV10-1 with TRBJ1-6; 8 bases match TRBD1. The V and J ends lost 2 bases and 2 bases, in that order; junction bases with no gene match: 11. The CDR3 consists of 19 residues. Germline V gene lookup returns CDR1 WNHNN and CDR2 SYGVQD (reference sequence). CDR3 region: CASSEADYRGTTYNSPLHF. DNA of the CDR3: TGCGCCAGCAGTGAGGCCGATTACAGGGGGACCACCTATAATTCACCCCTCCACTTT.

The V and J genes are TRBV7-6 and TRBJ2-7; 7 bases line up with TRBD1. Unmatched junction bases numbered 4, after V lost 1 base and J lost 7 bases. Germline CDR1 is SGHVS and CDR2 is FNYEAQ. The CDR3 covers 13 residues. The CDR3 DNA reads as TGTGCCAGCAGCTTAGGAGGGGGCGGGGAGCAGTACTTC. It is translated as CASSLGGGGEQYF.

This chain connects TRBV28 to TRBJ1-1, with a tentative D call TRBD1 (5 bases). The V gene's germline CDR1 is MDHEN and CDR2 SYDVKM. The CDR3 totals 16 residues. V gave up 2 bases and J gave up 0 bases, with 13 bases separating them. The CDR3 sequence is CASSLNVDTMNTEAFF. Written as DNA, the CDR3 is TGTGCCAGCAGTTTAAATGTGGACACCATGAACACTGAAGCTTTCTTT.

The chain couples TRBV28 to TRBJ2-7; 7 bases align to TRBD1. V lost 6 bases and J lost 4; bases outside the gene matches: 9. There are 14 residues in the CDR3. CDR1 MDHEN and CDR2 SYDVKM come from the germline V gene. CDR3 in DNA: TGTGCCAGCAGGGGAGTAGGGGGCCCATACGAGCAGTACTTC. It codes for CASRGVGGPYEQYF. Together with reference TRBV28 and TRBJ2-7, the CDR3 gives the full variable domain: DVKVTQSSRYLVKRTGEKVFLECVQDMDHENMFWYRQDPGLGLRLIYFSYDVKMKEKGDIPEGYSVSREKKERFSLILESASTNQTSMYLCASRGVGGPYEQYFGPGTRLTVT.

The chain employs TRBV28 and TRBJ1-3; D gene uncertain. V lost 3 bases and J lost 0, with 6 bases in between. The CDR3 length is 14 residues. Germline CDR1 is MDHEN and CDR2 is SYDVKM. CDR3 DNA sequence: TGTGCCAGCAGTTTCGCGAGCTCTGGAAACACCATATATTTT. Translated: CASSFASSGNTIYF.

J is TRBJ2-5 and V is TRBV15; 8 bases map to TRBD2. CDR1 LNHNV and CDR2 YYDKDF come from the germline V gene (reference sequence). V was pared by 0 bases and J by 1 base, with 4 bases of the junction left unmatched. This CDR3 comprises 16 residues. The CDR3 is CATSRDLSGAQETQYF. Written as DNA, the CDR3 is TGTGCCACCAGCAGAGACCTTAGCGGGGCCCAAGAGACCCAGTACTTC.

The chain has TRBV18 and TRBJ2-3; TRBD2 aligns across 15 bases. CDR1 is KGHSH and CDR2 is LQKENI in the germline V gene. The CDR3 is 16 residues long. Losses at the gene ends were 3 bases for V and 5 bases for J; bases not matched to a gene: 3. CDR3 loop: CASSPRGLAGGDTQYF. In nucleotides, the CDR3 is TGTGCCAGCTCACCCAGGGGACTAGCGGGAGGAGATACGCAGTATTTT. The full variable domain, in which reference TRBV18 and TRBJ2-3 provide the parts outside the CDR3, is NAGVMQNPRHLVRRRGQEARLRCSPMKGHSHVYWYRQLPEEGLKFMVYLQKENIIDESGMPKERFSAEFPKEGPSILRIQQVVRGDSAAYFCASSPRGLAGGDTQYFGPGTRLTVL.

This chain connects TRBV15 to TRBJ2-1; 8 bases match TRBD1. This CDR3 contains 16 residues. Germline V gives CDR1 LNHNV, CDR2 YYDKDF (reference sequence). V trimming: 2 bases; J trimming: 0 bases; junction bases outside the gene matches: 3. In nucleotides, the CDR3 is TGTGCCACCAGCAGATCAACAGGGGGCTCCTACAATGAGCAGTTCTTC. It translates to CATSRSTGGSYNEQFF.

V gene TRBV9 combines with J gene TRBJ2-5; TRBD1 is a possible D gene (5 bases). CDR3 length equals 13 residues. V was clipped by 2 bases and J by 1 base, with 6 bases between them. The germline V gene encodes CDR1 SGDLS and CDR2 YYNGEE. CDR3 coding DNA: TGTGCCAGCAGCGTTGACAGCCAAGAGACCCAGTACTTC. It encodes CASSVDSQETQYF.

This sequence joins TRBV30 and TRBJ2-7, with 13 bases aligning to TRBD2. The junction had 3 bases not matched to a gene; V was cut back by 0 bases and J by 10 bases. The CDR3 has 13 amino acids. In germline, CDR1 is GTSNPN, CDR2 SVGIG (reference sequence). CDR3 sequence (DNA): TGTGCCTGGAGTGTAGGGACTAGCGGGGTTCAGTACTTC. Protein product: CAWSVGTSGVQYF.

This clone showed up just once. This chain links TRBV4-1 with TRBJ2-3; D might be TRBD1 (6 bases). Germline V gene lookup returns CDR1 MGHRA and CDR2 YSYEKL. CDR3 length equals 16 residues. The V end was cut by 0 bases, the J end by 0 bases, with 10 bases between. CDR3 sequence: CASSQDRDISTDTQYF. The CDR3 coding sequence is TGCGCCAGCAGCCAAGATCGGGACATTAGCACAGATACGCAGTATTTT.

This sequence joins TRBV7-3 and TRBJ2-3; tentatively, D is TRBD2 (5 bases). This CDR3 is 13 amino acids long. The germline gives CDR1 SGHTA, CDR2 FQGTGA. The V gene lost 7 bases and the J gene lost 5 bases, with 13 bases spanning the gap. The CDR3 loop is CASTQRAGDTQYF. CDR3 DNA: TGTGCCAGCACTCAGAGGGCGGGAGATACGCAGTATTTT.

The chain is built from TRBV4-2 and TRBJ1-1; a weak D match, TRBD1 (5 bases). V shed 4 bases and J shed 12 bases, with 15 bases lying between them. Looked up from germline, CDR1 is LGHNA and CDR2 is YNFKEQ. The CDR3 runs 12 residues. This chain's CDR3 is CASSPEDQGTFF. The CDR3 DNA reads TGTGCCAGCAGCCCCGAGGACCAGGGAACTTTCTTT.

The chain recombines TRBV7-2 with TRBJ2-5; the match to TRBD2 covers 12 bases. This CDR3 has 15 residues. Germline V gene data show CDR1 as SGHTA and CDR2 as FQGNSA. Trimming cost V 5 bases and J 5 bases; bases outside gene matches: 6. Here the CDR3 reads CASSPTSGRFETQYF. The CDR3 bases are TGTGCCAGCAGCCCTACTAGCGGGAGGTTTGAGACCCAGTACTTC.

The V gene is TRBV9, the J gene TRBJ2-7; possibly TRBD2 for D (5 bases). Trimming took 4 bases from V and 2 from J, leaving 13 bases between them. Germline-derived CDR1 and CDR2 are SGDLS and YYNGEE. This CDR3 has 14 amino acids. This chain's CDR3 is CASSPVGETYEQYF. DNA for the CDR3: TGTGCCAGCAGCCCAGTTGGGGAGACCTACGAGCAGTACTTC.

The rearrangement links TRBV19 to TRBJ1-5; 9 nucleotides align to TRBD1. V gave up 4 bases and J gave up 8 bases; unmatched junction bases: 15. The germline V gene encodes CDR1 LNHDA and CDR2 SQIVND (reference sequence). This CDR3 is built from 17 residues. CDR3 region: CASSRDRALHRVEPQHF. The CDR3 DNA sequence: TGTGCCAGTAGTAGGGACAGGGCACTCCATAGGGTTGAGCCCCAGCATTTT.

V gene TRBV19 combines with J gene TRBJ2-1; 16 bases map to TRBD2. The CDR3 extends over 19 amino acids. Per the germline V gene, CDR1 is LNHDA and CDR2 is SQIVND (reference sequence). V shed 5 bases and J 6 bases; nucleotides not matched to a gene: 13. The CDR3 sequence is CASSGGLAGGIGLGNEQFF. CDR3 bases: TGTGCCAGTAGTGGGGGACTAGCGGGAGGGATCGGACTAGGCAATGAGCAGTTCTTC.

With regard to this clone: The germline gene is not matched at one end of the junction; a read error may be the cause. CDR3 region: CASSPDTGTMTF. The CDR3 DNA sequence: TGTGCCAGCAGTCCTGATACCGGGACAATGACTTTT. V is TRBV12-3 or TRBV12-4 and J is TRBJ1-4, with D perhaps TRBD1 (6 bases). The CDR3 runs 12 residues.